A single T cell receptor beta chain is shown here with its context. Its antigen is currently unknown. Germline assignment: CDR1 MGHRA and CDR2 YSYEKL. CDR3 length: 16 residues. V lost 4 bases and J lost 2, with 18 bases in between. The source of the sample is a study of shared clonotypes between healthy human individuals. Study results and limitations: Tissues were not sampled, only blood, and their repertoires likely differ.

The authors distributed each subset's genomic DNA evenly over several immunoSEQ plates. Repertoires were generated with immunoSEQ multiplex PCR, while TCRdb's copy carries only in-frame clones and drops some. Of about 2.2 million clones listed, 93% are singletons. Naive-designated CD8 cells lacked CD45RO, were positively enriched for CCR7, and omitted terminally differentiated effector memory CD45RA+ cells. The donors were all Caucasian adults (living in Nashville, Tennessee). J is TRBJ2-7 and V is TRBV4-1; weak D call: TRBD1 (5 bases). The sequencing input was naive CD8+ T cells from PBMCs. This clonotype originated in a young man in good health. Some clones in this sample may be carry-over from other donors' samples. The CDR3 DNA sequence: TGCGCCAGCAGCCCCCGCAACCCGGACACCACCTACGAGCAGTACTTC. Its translation: CASSPRNPDTTYEQYF.